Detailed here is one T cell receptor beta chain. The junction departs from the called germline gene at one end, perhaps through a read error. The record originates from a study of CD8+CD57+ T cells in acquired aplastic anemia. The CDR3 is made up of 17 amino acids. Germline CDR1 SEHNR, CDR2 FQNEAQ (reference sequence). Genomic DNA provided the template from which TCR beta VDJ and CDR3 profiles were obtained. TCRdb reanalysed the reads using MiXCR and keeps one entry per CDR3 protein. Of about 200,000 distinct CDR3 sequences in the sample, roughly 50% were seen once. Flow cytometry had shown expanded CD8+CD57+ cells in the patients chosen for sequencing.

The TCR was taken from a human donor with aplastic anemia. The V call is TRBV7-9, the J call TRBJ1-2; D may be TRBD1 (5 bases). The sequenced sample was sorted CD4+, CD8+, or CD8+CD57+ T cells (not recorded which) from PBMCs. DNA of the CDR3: TGTGCCAGCAGCCTAGCGGGTACGGGGCTTGCTAACTATGGCTACACCTTC. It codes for CASSLAGTGLANYGYTF.